These T cell receptor beta chains were read from a single sample in a study of blood T cells in healthy people across ages. In TCRdb, the 5' RACE reads were re-called with MiXCR into one record per CDR3 protein. The repertoire consists of hundreds of thousands of distinct CDR3 sequences, with about half occurring once and the leading ten covering around a third. Sequenced sample: blood. Receptor source: a woman in her sixties or seventies in good health. Both conserved end residues are part of each CDR3. A D gene is named only where the DNA matches it firmly. The size entry is marked missing in some rows and otherwise reads once, few, many or a size class.

D,V,size,J,CDR3,DNA
NA,TRBV5-1,few,TRBJ2-1,CASSEGGAFISSYNEQFF,TGCGCCAGCAGCGAGGGCGGTGCGTTTATTAGCTCCTACAATGAGCAGTTCTTC
NA,TRBV7-9,NA,TRBJ2-7,CASSHWGQSLYEQYF,TGTGCCAGCAGCCACTGGGGGCAGAGCCTCTACGAGCAGTACTTC
TRBD1,TRBV10-3,few,TRBJ2-7,CAISVTGARYEQYF,TGTGCCATCAGTGTGACAGGGGCGCGTTACGAGCAGTACTTC
NA,TRBV12-3/TRBV12-4,NA,TRBJ2-5,CASSPQGQVGETQYF,TGTGCCAGCAGTCCCCAGGGGCAGGTGGGAGAGACCCAGTACTTC
TRBD1,TRBV4-3,few,TRBJ2-5,CASSQDLQGVDETQYF,TGCGCCAGCAGCCAAGATTTGCAGGGGGTGGACGAGACCCAGTACTTC
TRBD1,TRBV10-3,few,TRBJ2-7,CAISEGKGATYEQYF,TGTGCCATCAGTGAAGGAAAGGGGGCAACCTACGAGCAGTACTTC
TRBD1,TRBV20-1,once,TRBJ2-7,CSAGKTGTYEQYF,TGCAGTGCTGGAAAGACAGGGACCTACGAGCAGTACTTC
TRBD2,TRBV20-1,NA,TRBJ2-7,CSESSGRWDEQYF,TGCAGTGAGAGTAGCGGGAGGTGGGATGAGCAGTACTTC
NA,TRBV7-8,NA,TRBJ2-7,CASSSSQAGRSYEQYF,TGTGCCAGCAGCTCCAGCCAGGCGGGAAGGAGCTACGAGCAGTACTTC
NA,TRBV6-2/TRBV6-3,NA,TRBJ2-7,CASSKTVGEQYF,TGTGCCAGCAGTAAAACGGTGGGCGAGCAGTACTTC
NA,TRBV6-5,NA,TRBJ1-2,CASSYASSWSGYTF,TGTGCCAGCAGTTATGCTAGCTCCTGGAGCGGCTACACCTTC
NA,TRBV5-1,few,TRBJ2-7,CASSLTNPMDEQYF,TGCGCCAGCAGCTTGACCAATCCTATGGACGAGCAGTACTTC
TRBD2,TRBV20-1,NA,TRBJ2-1,CSASEVAGGPGEQFF,TGCAGTGCTAGTGAGGTAGCGGGAGGGCCGGGTGAGCAGTTCTTC
TRBD1,TRBV6-5,NA,TRBJ2-7,CASSSTGEYEQYF,TGTGCCAGCAGTTCCACAGGGGAATACGAGCAGTACTTC
TRBD2,TRBV4-2,few,TRBJ2-5,CASSPAQREAQETQYF,TGTGCCAGCAGCCCCGCCCAGCGGGAGGCTCAAGAGACCCAGTACTTC
TRBD2,TRBV3-1,NA,TRBJ2-7,CASSQGYGGLAGAYYEQYF,TGTGCCAGCAGCCAAGGCTATGGGGGGCTAGCGGGAGCCTACTACGAGCAGTACTTC
NA,TRBV6-2/TRBV6-3,NA,TRBJ1-1,CASSYGTTNTEAFF,TGTGCCAGCAGTTATGGCACCACGAACACTGAAGCTTTCTTT
NA,TRBV20-1,NA,TRBJ2-5,CSAREKEGMGTQYF,TGCAGTGCTAGAGAGAAGGAGGGGATGGGGACCCAGTACTTC
TRBD1,TRBV20-1,NA,TRBJ1-2,CSAPAGGENYGYTF,TGCAGTGCACCCGCAGGGGGAGAGAACTATGGCTACACCTTC
TRBD2,TRBV6-2/TRBV6-3,NA,TRBJ2-1,CASRLAGGLNEQFF,TGTGCCAGCCGCCTAGCGGGAGGGCTAAATGAGCAGTTCTTC
TRBD2,TRBV10-3,NA,TRBJ2-1,CAIRGSGRGNEQFF,TGTGCCATCAGGGGGAGCGGGAGGGGCAATGAGCAGTTCTTC
TRBD1,TRBV7-3,NA,TRBJ1-2,CASSSGPGTGHGYTF,TGTGCCAGCAGCTCCGGTCCCGGGACAGGGCATGGCTACACCTTC
NA,TRBV5-1,NA,TRBJ2-7,CASSFGGADEQYF,TGCGCCAGCAGCTTTGGGGGCGCCGACGAGCAGTACTTC
NA,TRBV4-2,NA,TRBJ1-1,CASSPTGGSRVGTEAFF,TGTGCCAGCAGCCCTACGGGGGGTTCACGGGTTGGCACTGAAGCTTTCTTT
NA,TRBV29-1,few,TRBJ2-7,CSVEGRGQGEQYF,TGCAGCGTTGAGGGGAGGGGGCAAGGCGAGCAGTACTTC
NA,TRBV7-9,NA,TRBJ2-7,CASSSSIDRGLYNEQYF,TGTGCCAGCAGCTCGTCGATCGACCGAGGCCTCTACAATGAGCAGTACTTC
TRBD1,TRBV5-1,NA,TRBJ1-2,CASSPGTVDNYGYTF,TGCGCCAGCAGCCCCGGGACAGTCGATAACTATGGCTACACCTTC
NA,TRBV20-1,NA,TRBJ2-4,CSAEPRGRIQYF,TGCAGTGCCGAACCCAGGGGAAGGATTCAGTACTTC
NA,TRBV28,NA,TRBJ1-2,CASSFIGENYGYTF,TGTGCCAGCAGTTTTATAGGCGAGAACTATGGCTACACCTTC
NA,TRBV7-2,many,TRBJ2-7,CASSFWTASSYEQYF,TGTGCCAGCAGCTTTTGGACAGCGAGCTCCTACGAGCAGTACTTC
TRBD1,TRBV6-5,NA,TRBJ2-4,CASSSDRAGAKNIQYF,TGTGCCAGCAGCTCCGACAGGGCAGGGGCCAAAAACATTCAGTACTTC
NA,TRBV20-1,many,TRBJ1-2,CSASASQGGYGYTF,TGCAGTGCTAGCGCCTCGCAGGGCGGCTATGGCTACACCTTC
NA,TRBV6-2/TRBV6-3,NA,TRBJ2-2,CASSYSGLNTGELFF,TGTGCCAGCAGTTACTCGGGACTTAACACCGGGGAGCTGTTTTTT
NA,TRBV20-1,NA,TRBJ2-3,CSASSVSTDTQYF,TGCAGTGCTAGTTCGGTCTCCACAGATACGCAGTATTTT
TRBD2,TRBV6-5,NA,TRBJ2-1,CASTPASGRAHEQFF,TGTGCCAGCACCCCTGCCAGCGGGAGGGCGCATGAGCAGTTCTTC
TRBD1,TRBV7-9,NA,TRBJ2-1,CASSSPGQGRYEQFF,TGTGCCAGCAGCTCCCCGGGACAGGGGAGGTATGAGCAGTTCTTC
NA,TRBV12-3/TRBV12-4,NA,TRBJ2-5,CASTTATGAETQYF,TGTGCCAGCACCACGGCGACCGGGGCAGAGACCCAGTACTTC